This T cell receptor (beta chain) stems from a study of T-cell memory formation after mild COVID-19 (dated by TCRdb to about 2021). About the full investigation: TCR sequence clusters from the two donors were found to be largely donor specific. The cohort comprised two young, previously healthy adult volunteers, one female and one male. In two donors, T-cell clones that expanded and contracted after mild COVID-19 were followed by sequencing TCRalpha and TCRbeta repertoires longitudinally.

Ficoll-Paque density gradient centrifugation was used to isolate PBMCs. The trim is 5 bases for V and 4 bases for J, with a gap of 4 bases between the germline ends. The CDR1 and CDR2 encoded by the germline V gene (reference sequence) are MNHEY and SMNVEV. Including cysteine and phenylalanine, the CDR3 has 11 amino acids. The DNA shown is the 33-base CDR3, in frame from base 1. This clonotype was seen more than once but under ten times. The specificity of this receptor is unknown. No qualities accompany the bases; no much larger clone lies one base away. The paper's findings and limits, for the study overall: Some responding clones were detected in pre-infection memory, which suggested that pre-existing cross-reactive memory T cells had joined the SARS-CoV-2 response. Contracting CD4+ clones were located mainly in the CM and EM memory subsets, whereas CD8+ clones were found to be enriched in EMRA. Clones that contracted from day 15 to 85 showed balanced CD4/CD8 phenotypes, whereas a second wave of clones that expanded from day 15 to 37 leaned towards CD4+. SARS-CoV-2 specificity of the second-wave clones peaking on day 37 was not confirmed. The study included only a couple of mild cases, and larger cohorts that include severe cases with pre-infection samples were judged to be necessary.

Sequenced using an Illumina NovaSeq 6000. TCRalpha and TCRbeta cDNA libraries were built by 5'RACE with constant-segment primers, adding sample barcodes and unique molecular identifiers. Trizol reagent was used to extract RNA from every sample. The libraries were amplified in two PCR steps, and the second step added a second sample barcode and Illumina TruSeq adapters. Sequencing of libraries was performed on an Illumina NovaSeq with 2 x 150 bp paired-end reads. Concerning the study's data processing: The reads were demultiplexed and collapsed into UMI-guided consensus sequences using migec v1.2.7. Using mixcr v2.1.11, UMI consensuses were aligned to TRA and TRB V and J templates and then assembled into clonotypes. A clonotype was counted as expanded or contracted only if both edgeR and NoisET called the change significant, with noise models trained on biological replicates. For edgeR calls, a false discovery rate-adjusted p below 0.01 and a log2 fold-change threshold of 1 were applied. As an exploratory analysis of dynamics, max-normalized trajectories of the 1000 most abundant clonotypes were examined with PCA combined with hierarchical clustering. The CD4 or CD8 phenotype of responding clones was assigned using the separately sequenced CD4+ and CD8+ repertoires. TCRdb trimmed public reads at Q25 via fastp, called clones via MiXCR and kept in-frame beta chains. Rows merge per CDR3 protein into single entries with the most common DNA and genes. The V and J calls, along with clone size, are taken from TCRdb and not from the paper's own processing. The sample table shows tens of thousands of distinct CDR3 sequences, and around a quarter are seen once. Roughly 47% of the sample goes to the ten largest clones.

The V and J segments used are TRBV27 and TRBJ2-3; confidence is insufficient to name the D gene. This clonotype was sampled from a man aged 18 to 29 who had mild COVID-19 (a few samples of this study predate the infection). The sample titles of this study are shuffled in the database, so cell type and time point are left out; the donor was told from shared clones. Input material: PBMCs or a T cell subset sorted from them (not recorded which). The CDR3 is CASSIADTQYF. At the DNA level, the sequence is TGTGCCAGCAGTATCGCAGATACGCAGTATTTT.